This T cell receptor (beta chain) was profiled in a study of blood T cell repertoires in COVID-19. Turning to the study itself: Samples taken during acute and convalescent COVID-19 were collected in the United States, Italy and Spain. Sources were T cells, B-cell-depleted T cells, or PBMCs; the material itself was cDNA or gDNA.

Authors' processing steps: Scientists estimated how many nucleated cells there were by amplifying reference gene primers. The table came from immunoSEQ multiplex PCR; TCRdb's copy has only in-frame clones and leaves some out. That table is the source of V, J and clone size, and D and trimming were worked out from the DNA. The sample records about 99,000 clones, roughly 90% being singletons. With 7 bases removed from V and 0 bases from J, the gap between germline ends came to 11 bases. Germline-derived CDR1 and CDR2 are LGHDT and YNNKEL (reference sequence). The CDR3 extends over 14 amino acids. This sequence was found in a woman aged 80 or over in a cohort sampled during active COVID-19. Sequenced: peripheral blood. This chain joins TRBV3-1 (or the pseudogene TRBV3-2) and TRBJ2-3; D might be TRBD2 (5 bases). CDR3: CASNPGFSTDTQYF. The CDR3 coding sequence is TGTGCCAGCAACCCGGGGTTTAGCACAGATACGCAGTATTTT.